The entry below gives a single TCR beta chain sequence along with its context. Its antigen is not identified. Study-wide points: In terms of TCR gene usage, tumor memory CD4+ T cells clustered together with blood and lymph node memory CD4+ cells, as well as with lymph node naive CD4+ cells. Tumor Treg TCRs overlapped most with tumor naive CD4+ cells.

Naive CD4+ cells had CD25+ Tregs removed. Semi-nested PCR with Nested Universal Primer A followed constant-region reverse priming of full-length variable regions. MiXCR was run by TCRdb on the 5' RACE reads, yielding one entry per CDR3 protein. The sample consists of approximately 29,000 distinct CDR3 sequences, roughly 24% of them appearing once. The germline CDR1 and CDR2 sequences are SGHRS and YFSETQ. V lost 3 bases to trimming and J lost 11 bases; unmatched junction nucleotides: 10. This CDR3 is built from 13 residues. What was sequenced was naive CD4+ T cells sorted from a lymph node. As to subset: naive CD4+ T cells, CD4+CD45RA+CD25-. The origin of this receptor is a female donor with breast cancer. The V call is TRBV5-1, the J call TRBJ1-2, with 7 bases fitting TRBD1. In DNA, the CDR3 is TGCGCCAGCAGCTCAAGCTTGACAGGGCGTTACACCTTC. The encoded protein is CASSSSLTGRYTF. The full variable domain, with the rest looked up from reference TRBV5-1 and TRBJ1-2, is KAGVTQTPRYLIKTRGQQVTLSCSPISGHRSVSWYQQTPGQGLQFLFEYFSETQRNKGNFPGRFSGRQFSNSRSEMNVSTLELGDSALYLCASSSSLTGRYTFGSGTRLTVV.